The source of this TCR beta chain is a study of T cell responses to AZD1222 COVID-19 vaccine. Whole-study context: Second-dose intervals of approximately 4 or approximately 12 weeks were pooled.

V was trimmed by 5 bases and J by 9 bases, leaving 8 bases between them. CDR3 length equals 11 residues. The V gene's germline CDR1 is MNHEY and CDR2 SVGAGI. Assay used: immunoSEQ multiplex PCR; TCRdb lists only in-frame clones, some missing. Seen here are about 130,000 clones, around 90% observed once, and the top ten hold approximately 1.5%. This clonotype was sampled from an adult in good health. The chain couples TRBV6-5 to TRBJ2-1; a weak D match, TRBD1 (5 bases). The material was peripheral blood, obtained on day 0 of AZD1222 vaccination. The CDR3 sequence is CASSNTGEQFF. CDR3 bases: TGTGCCAGCAGTAACACAGGTGAGCAGTTCTTC.